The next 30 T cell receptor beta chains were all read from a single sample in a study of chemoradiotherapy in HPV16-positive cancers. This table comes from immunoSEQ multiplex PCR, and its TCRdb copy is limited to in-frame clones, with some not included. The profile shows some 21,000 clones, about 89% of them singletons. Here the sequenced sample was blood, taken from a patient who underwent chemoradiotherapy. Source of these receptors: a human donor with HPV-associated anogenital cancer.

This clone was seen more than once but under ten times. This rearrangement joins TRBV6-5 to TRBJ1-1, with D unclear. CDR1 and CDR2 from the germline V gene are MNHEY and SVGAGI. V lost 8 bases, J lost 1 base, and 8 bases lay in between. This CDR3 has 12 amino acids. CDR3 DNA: TGTGCCAGCGGGTGGGGGAACACTGAAGCTTTCTTT. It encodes CASGWGNTEAFF.

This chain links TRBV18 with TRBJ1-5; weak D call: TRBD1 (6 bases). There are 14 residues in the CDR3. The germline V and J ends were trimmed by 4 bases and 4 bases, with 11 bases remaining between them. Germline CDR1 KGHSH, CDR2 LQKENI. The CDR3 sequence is CASSLSDRNQPQHF. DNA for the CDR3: TGTGCCAGCTCACTCTCGGACAGAAATCAGCCCCAGCATTTT.

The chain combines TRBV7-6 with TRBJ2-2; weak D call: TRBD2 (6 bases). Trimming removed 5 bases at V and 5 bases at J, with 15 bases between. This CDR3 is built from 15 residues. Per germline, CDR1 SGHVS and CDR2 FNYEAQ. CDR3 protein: CASSRLGGKTGELFF. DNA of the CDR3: TGTGCCAGCAGCCGACTAGGAGGGAAAACCGGGGAGCTGTTTTTT.

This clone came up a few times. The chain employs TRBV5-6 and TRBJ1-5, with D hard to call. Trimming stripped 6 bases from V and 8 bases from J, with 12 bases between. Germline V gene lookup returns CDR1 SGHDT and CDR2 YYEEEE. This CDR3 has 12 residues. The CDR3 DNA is TGTGCCAGCAACGCGGGTGGTGAGCCCCAGCATTTT. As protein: CASNAGGEPQHF.

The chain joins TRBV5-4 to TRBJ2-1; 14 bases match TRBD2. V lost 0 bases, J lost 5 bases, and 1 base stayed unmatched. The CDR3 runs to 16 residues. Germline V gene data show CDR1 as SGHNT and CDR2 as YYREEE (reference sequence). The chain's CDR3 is CASSLAGLAGDNEQFF. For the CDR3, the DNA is TGTGCCAGCAGCTTGGCGGGACTAGCGGGAGACAATGAGCAGTTCTTC.

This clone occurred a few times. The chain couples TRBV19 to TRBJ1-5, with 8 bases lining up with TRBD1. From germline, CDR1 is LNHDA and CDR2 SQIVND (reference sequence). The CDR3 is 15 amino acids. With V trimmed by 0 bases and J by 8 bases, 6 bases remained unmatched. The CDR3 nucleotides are TGTGCCAGTAGTATAGAAGCAGGGGGCTTTAAGCCCCAGCATTTT. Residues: CASSIEAGGFKPQHF.

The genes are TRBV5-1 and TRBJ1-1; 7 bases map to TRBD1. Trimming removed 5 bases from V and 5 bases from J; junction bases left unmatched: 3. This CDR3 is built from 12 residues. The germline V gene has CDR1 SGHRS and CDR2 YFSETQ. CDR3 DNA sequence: TGCGCCAGCAGAGCGACAGGGACTGAAGCTTTCTTT. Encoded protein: CASRATGTEAFF. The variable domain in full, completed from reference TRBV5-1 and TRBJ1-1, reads KAGVTQTPRYLIKTRGQQVTLSCSPISGHRSVSWYQQTPGQGLQFLFEYFSETQRNKGNFPGRFSGRQFSNSRSEMNVSTLELGDSALYLCASRATGTEAFFGQGTRLTVV.

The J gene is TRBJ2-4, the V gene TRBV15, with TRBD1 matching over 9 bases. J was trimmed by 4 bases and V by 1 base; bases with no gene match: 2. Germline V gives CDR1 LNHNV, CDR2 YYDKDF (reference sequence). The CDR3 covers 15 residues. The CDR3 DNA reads TGTGCCACCAGCAGAGCCGGGACAGGGAAAAACATTCAGTACTTC. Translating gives CATSRAGTGKNIQYF.

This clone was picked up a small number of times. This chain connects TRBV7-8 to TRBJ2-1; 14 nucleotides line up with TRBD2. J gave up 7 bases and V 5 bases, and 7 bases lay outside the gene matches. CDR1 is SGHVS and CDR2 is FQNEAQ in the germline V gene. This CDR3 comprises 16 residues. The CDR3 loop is CASSGPGLAGVNEQFF. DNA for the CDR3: TGTGCCAGCAGCGGCCCGGGACTAGCGGGAGTGAATGAGCAGTTCTTC.

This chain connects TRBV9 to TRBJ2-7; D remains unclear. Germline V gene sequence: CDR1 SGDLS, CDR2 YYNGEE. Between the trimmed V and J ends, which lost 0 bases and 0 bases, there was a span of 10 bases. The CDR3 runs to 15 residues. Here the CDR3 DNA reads TGTGCCAGCAGCGTAGATCAGGTTAGCTCCTACGAGCAGTACTTC. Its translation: CASSVDQVSSYEQYF.

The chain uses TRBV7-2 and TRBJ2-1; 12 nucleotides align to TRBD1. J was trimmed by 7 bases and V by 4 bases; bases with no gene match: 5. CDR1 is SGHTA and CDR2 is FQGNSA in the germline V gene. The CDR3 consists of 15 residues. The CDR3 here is CASSSGQGARNEQFF. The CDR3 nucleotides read TGTGCCAGCAGCTCGGGACAGGGGGCACGTAATGAGCAGTTCTTC. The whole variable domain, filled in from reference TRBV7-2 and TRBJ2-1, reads GAGVSQSPSNKVTEKGKDVELRCDPISGHTALYWYRQSLGQGLEFLIYFQGNSAPDKSGLPSDRFSAERTGGSVSTLTIQRTQQEDSAVYLCASSSGQGARNEQFFGPGTRLTVL.

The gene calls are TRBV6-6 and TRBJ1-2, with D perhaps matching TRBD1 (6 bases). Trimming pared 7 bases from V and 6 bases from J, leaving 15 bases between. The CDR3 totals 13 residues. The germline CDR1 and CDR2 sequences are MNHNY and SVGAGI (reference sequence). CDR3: CASKRSGTHGYTF. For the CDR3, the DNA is TGTGCCAGCAAAAGATCCGGGACACATGGCTACACCTTC.

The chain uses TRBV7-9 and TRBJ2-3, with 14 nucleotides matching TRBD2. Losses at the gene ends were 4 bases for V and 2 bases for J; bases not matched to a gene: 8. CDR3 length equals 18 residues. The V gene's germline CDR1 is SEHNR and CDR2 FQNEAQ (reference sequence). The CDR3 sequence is CASSWTSGRIKDTDTQYF. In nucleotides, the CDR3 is TGTGCCAGCAGCTGGACTAGCGGGAGGATAAAGGACACAGATACGCAGTATTTT.

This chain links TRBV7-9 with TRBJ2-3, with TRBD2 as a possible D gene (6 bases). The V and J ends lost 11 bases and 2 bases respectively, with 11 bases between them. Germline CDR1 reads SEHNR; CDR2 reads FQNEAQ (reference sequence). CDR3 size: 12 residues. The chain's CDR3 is CAGEASTDTQYF. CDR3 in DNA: TGTGCCGGGGAGGCATCCACAGATACGCAGTATTTT.

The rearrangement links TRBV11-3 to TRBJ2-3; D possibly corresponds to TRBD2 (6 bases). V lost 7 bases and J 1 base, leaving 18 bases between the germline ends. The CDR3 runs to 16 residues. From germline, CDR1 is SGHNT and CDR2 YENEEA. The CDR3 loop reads CASTRGSGLGTDTQYF. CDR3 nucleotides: TGTGCCAGCACCCGGGGTAGCGGCCTTGGCACAGATACGCAGTATTTT.

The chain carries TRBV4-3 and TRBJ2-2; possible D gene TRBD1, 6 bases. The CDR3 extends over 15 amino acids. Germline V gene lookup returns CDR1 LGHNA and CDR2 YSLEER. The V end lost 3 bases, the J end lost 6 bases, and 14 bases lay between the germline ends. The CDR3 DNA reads TGCGCCAGCAGCCAGGCGGACAGTTCGGCCGGGGAGCTGTTTTTT. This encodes CASSQADSSAGELFF.

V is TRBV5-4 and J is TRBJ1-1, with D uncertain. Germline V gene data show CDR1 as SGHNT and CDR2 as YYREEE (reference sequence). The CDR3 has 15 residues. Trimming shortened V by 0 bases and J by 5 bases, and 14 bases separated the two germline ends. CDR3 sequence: CASSLAVIGETEAFF. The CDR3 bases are TGTGCCAGCAGCTTGGCCGTTATCGGGGAGACTGAAGCTTTCTTT.

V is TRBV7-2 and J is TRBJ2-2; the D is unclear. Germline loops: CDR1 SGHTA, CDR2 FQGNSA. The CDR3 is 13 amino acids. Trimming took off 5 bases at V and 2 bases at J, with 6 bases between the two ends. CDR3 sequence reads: CASSLKNTGELFF. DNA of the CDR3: TGTGCCAGCAGCCTAAAAAACACCGGGGAGCTGTTTTTT.

The CDR3 sequence is CASSRGGNYIDTQYF. The CDR3 DNA follows: TGTGCCAGCAGCCGAGGCGGGAATTACATAGATACGCAGTATTTT. V is TRBV6-5 and J is TRBJ2-3, with a tentative D call TRBD2 (6 bases). Deletions cut 6 bases from V and 5 bases from J, with 18 bases between. The germline V gene has CDR1 MNHEY and CDR2 SVGAGI. The CDR3 has 15 residues.

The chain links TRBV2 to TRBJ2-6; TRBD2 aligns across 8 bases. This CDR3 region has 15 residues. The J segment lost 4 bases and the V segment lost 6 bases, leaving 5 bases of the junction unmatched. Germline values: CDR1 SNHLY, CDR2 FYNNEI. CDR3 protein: CASSGGGTGANVLTF. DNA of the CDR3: TGTGCCAGCAGCGGGGGGGGGACAGGGGCCAACGTCCTGACTTTC. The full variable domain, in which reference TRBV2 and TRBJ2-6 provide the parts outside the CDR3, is EPEVTQTPSHQVTQMGQEVILRCVPISNHLYFYWYRQILGQKVEFLVSFYNNEISEKSEIFDDQFSVERPDGSNFTLKIRSTKLEDSAMYFCASSGGGTGANVLTFGAGSRLTVL.

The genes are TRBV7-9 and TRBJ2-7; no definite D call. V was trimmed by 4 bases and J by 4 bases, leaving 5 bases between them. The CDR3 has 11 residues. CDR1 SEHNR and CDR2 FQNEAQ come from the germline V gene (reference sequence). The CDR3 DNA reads TGTGCCAGCAGCTCCCAGTACGAGCAGTACTTC. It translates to CASSSQYEQYF.

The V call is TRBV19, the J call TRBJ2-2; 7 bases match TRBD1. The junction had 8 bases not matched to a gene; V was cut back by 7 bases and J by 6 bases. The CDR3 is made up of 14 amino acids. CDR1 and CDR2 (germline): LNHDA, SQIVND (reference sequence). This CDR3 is CASIVTGSAGELFF. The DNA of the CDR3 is TGTGCCAGTATCGTGACAGGGAGCGCCGGGGAGCTGTTTTTT.

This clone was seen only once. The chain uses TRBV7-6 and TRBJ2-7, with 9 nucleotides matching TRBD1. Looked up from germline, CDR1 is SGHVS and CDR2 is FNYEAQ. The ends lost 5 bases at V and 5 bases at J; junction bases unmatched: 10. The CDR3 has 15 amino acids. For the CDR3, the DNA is TGTGCCAGCAGCAATCAGGGACAGGGTTTAAACGAGCAGTACTTC. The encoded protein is CASSNQGQGLNEQYF.

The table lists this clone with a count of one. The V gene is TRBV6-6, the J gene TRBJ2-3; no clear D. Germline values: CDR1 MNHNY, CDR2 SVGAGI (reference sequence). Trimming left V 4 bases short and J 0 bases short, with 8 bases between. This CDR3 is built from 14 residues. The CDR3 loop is CASSFFTSTDTQYF. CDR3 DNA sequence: TGTGCCAGCAGTTTTTTTACAAGCACAGATACGCAGTATTTT.

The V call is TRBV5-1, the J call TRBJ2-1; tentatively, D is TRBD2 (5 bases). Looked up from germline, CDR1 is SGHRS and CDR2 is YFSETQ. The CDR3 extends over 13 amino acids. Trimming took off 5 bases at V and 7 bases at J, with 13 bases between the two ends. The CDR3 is CASRHQTRNEQFF. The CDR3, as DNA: TGCGCCAGCAGGCATCAAACTAGGAATGAGCAGTTCTTC.

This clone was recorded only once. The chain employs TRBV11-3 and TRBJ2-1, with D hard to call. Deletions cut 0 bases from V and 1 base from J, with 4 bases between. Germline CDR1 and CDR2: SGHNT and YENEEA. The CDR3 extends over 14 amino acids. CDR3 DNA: TGTGCCAGCAGCTTAGATAGGTCCTACAATGAGCAGTTCTTC. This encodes CASSLDRSYNEQFF.

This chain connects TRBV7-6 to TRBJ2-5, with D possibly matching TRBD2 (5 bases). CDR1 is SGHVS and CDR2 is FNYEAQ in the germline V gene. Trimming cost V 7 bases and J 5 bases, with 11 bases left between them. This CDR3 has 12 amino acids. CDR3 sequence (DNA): TGTGCCAGCACCCCTTCGGGGGAGACCCAGTACTTC. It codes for CASTPSGETQYF.

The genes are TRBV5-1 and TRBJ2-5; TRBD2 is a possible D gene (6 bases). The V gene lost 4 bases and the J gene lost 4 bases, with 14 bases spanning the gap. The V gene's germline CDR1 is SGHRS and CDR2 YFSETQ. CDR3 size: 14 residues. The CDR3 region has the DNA TGCGCCAGCAGCGGACCGGGACTGGGAGAGACCCAGTACTTC. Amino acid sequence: CASSGPGLGETQYF.

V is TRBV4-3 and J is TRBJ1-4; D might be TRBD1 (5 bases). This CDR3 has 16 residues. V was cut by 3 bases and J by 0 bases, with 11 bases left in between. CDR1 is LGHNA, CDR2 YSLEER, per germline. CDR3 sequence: CASSQGEAATNEKLFF. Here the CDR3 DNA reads TGCGCCAGCAGCCAGGGGGAGGCGGCAACTAATGAAAAACTGTTTTTT.

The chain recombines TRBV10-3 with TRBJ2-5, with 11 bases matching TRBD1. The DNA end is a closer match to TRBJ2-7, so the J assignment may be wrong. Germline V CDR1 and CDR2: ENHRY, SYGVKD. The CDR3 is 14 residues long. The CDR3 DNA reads TGTGCCATCAGCACAGGACAGGGGGCATACGAGCAGTACTTC. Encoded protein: CAISTGQGAYEQYF.